This T cell receptor beta chain was identified in a study of blood T cells in healthy people across ages. Study background: With template switching, about one barcoded beta molecule was captured per two T cells.

Overall study results and limits: Unsorted PBMCs blocked a conclusive comparison of naive and antigen-experienced cells. There were more naive CD4+ cells and higher diversity in long-lived donors than in aged donors.

This clonotype appeared a few times. What it binds is not known. Primed by a sample-barcoded 5' primer and a J-beta primer mix, a second PCR proceeded for about 7 to 11 cycles. A 12-random-nucleotide template-switch adaptor tagged each cDNA molecule. TCRdb called the 5' RACE reads again in MiXCR, with one record for every CDR3 protein. The sample contains approximately 800,000 distinct CDR3 sequences, approximately 53% of which appear only once. The sequence came from a man of 80 years or more in good health. Input material: blood.

For the CDR3, the DNA is TGTGCCAGCTACGGAGGGCCGGGCATCTATGGCTACACCTTC. Translated, it gives CASYGGPGIYGYTF. The gene calls are TRBV6-2 or TRBV6-3 and TRBJ1-2; D unclear. CDR3 size: 14 residues. The V end was cut by 8 bases, the J end by 4 bases, with 17 bases between. The germline gives CDR1 MNHEY, CDR2 SVGEGT.